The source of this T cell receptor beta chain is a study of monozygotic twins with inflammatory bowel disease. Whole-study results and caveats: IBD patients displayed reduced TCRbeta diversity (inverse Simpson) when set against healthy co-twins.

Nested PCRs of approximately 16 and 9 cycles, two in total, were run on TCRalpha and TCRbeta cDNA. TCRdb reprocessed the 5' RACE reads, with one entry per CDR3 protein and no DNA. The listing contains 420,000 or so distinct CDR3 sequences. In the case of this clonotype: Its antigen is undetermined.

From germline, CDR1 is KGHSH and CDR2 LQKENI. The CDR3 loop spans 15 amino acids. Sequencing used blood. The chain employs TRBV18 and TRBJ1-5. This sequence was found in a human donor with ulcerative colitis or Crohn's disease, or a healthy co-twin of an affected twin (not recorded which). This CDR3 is CASSPTGMSNQPQHF.